One and the same sample provided the 30 T cell receptor beta chains below, sequenced in a study of siplizumab effects on memory and regulatory T cells. Repertoires were generated with immunoSEQ multiplex PCR, while TCRdb's copy carries only in-frame clones and drops some. The repertoire holds roughly 100,000 clones, with 80% to 95% as singletons. Input material: CD4+ T cells sorted from blood. The source of these receptors is a human donor in good health.

This sequence joins TRBV28 and TRBJ1-1; D is perhaps TRBD1 (5 bases). CDR1 is MDHEN and CDR2 is SYDVKM in the germline V gene. V was shortened by 6 bases and J by 10 bases, with 12 bases between the two germline ends. The CDR3 loop spans 11 amino acids. The chain's CDR3 is CASRAGGGAFF. DNA of the CDR3: TGTGCCAGCAGAGCGGGGGGGGGAGCTTTCTTT. The complete variable domain, with remaining parts taken from reference TRBV28 and TRBJ1-1, reads DVKVTQSSRYLVKRTGEKVFLECVQDMDHENMFWYRQDPGLGLRLIYFSYDVKMKEKGDIPEGYSVSREKKERFSLILESASTNQTSMYLCASRAGGGAFFGQGTRLTVV.

The rearrangement joins TRBV7-9 to TRBJ1-2; D may be TRBD1 (6 bases). Trimming left V 1 base short and J 1 base short, with 13 bases between. Germline-derived CDR1 and CDR2 are SEHNR and FQNEAQ (reference sequence). CDR3 length equals 16 residues. Here the CDR3 DNA reads TGTGCCAGCAGCTTAGTTGGGGGCAATCTTAACTATGGCTACACCTTC. This codes for CASSLVGGNLNYGYTF.

This chain links TRBV5-4 with TRBJ2-3, with unresolved D. Trimming cost V 2 bases and J 0 bases, with 7 bases left between them. This CDR3 is 14 amino acids long. Germline V gene data show CDR1 as SGHNT and CDR2 as YYREEE (reference sequence). Here the CDR3 reads CASSLRTSTDTQYF. The CDR3 bases are TGTGCCAGCAGCTTAAGAACTAGCACAGATACGCAGTATTTT.

V usage is TRBV28 and J usage is TRBJ1-2; 7 bases are a match to TRBD1. The CDR3 is made up of 13 amino acids. With V trimmed by 5 bases and J by 4 bases, 4 bases remained unmatched. The germline gives CDR1 MDHEN, CDR2 SYDVKM. The CDR3 sequence is CASSKGTVYGYTF. The CDR3 DNA is TGTGCCAGCAGTAAGGGGACAGTCTATGGCTACACCTTC.

The V gene is TRBV5-6, the J gene TRBJ2-7; a possible D gene is TRBD1 (5 bases). CDR1 is SGHDT, CDR2 YYEEEE, per germline. The CDR3 is 14 amino acids. V lost 1 base and J lost 6, with 14 bases in between. The chain's CDR3 is CASSLRPPGAEQYF. In DNA form, the CDR3 reads TGTGCCAGCAGCTTGCGGCCCCCTGGGGCCGAGCAGTACTTC.

The CDR3 here is CASSALGSGRETQYF. Here the CDR3 DNA reads TGTGCCAGCAGCGCACTTGGTAGTGGACGAGAGACCCAGTACTTC. This chain uses TRBV7-3 with TRBJ2-5; D gene unclear. The CDR3 loop spans 15 amino acids. CDR1 and CDR2 from the germline V gene are SGHTA and FQGTGA. The V end was cut by 5 bases, the J end by 4 bases, with 17 bases between.

This chain uses TRBV15 with TRBJ2-5, with TRBD1 matching over 7 bases. The CDR3 covers 15 residues. Germline V gene sequence: CDR1 LNHNV, CDR2 YYDKDF (reference sequence). V shed 1 base and J 2 bases; nucleotides not matched to a gene: 4. CDR3 coding DNA: TGTGCCACCAGCAGAGCGGGACAGCCTCAAGAGACCCAGTACTTC. Translation: CATSRAGQPQETQYF.

This chain links TRBV6-1 with TRBJ2-3; D perhaps matches TRBD2 (6 bases). The CDR3 has 16 amino acids. Germline values: CDR1 MNHNS, CDR2 SASEGT. The V and J ends lost 2 bases and 4 bases respectively, with 16 bases between them. The CDR3 is CASSELGGARSDTQYF. CDR3 DNA sequence: TGTGCCAGCAGTGAACTGGGGGGAGCGAGGTCAGATACGCAGTATTTT.

This clone was observed a single time. The rearrangement uses TRBV7-3 and TRBJ2-2; D unresolved. This CDR3 is built from 14 residues. Germline CDR1 is SGHTA and CDR2 is FQGTGA. Trimming pared 1 base from V and 3 bases from J, leaving 6 bases between. Here the CDR3 reads CASSLNSDTGELFF. CDR3 sequence (DNA): TGTGCCAGCAGCTTAAATTCAGACACCGGGGAGCTGTTTTTT.

The chain has TRBV9 and TRBJ1-6, with D unresolved. The CDR3 is 13 amino acids. The germline V gene has CDR1 SGDLS and CDR2 YYNGEE. Trimming left V 1 base short and J 7 bases short, with 6 bases between. The chain's CDR3 is CASSVSVNSPLHF. The CDR3 DNA reads TGTGCCAGCAGCGTATCGGTGAATTCACCCCTCCACTTT.

The chain joins TRBV15 to TRBJ1-5; the D is unclear. The CDR3 loop spans 15 amino acids. CDR1 LNHNV and CDR2 YYDKDF come from the germline V gene (reference sequence). Trimming shortened V by 0 bases and J by 5 bases, and 11 bases separated the two germline ends. The CDR3 spells CATSRDSQTYQPQHF. The CDR3 nucleotides read TGTGCCACCAGCAGAGATTCGCAGACTTATCAGCCCCAGCATTTT.

V is TRBV2 and J is TRBJ2-7; perhaps D is TRBD1 or TRBD2 (5 bases each). V dropped 7 bases and J dropped 7 bases, with 17 bases sitting between them. Germline CDR1 reads SNHLY; CDR2 reads FYNNEI. The CDR3 consists of 13 residues. The CDR3 reads CASMGPLPGEQYF. The CDR3 DNA reads TGTGCCAGCATGGGACCCCTCCCGGGGGAGCAGTACTTC.

The gene calls are TRBV5-1 and TRBJ2-1; TRBD1 aligns across 8 bases. This CDR3 region has 14 residues. Germline V gene data show CDR1 as SGHRS and CDR2 as YFSETQ. The V and J ends lost 9 bases and 0 bases, in that order; junction bases with no gene match: 5. The CDR3 is CATRTGGSYNEQFF. The CDR3 coding sequence is TGCGCCACCCGAACAGGGGGCTCCTACAATGAGCAGTTCTTC.

This clone showed up just a few times. The chain couples TRBV6-1 to TRBJ2-7; the D is unclear. Germline-derived CDR1 and CDR2 are MNHNS and SASEGT. With 7 bases removed from V and 1 base from J, the gap between germline ends came to 5 bases. The CDR3 is 11 residues long. CDR3 nucleotides: TGTGCCAGCATCCGTTCCTACGAGCAGTACTTC. This sequence encodes CASIRSYEQYF.

This sequence joins TRBV10-1 and TRBJ2-5, with D hard to call. Between the trimmed V and J ends, which lost 6 bases and 4 bases, there was a span of 18 bases. The CDR3 consists of 15 residues. Germline assignment: CDR1 WNHNN and CDR2 SYGVQD (reference sequence). CDR3 nucleotides: TGCGCCAGCAGCCGACAAGGAGTAGAACGAGAGACCCAGTACTTC. Its translation is CASSRQGVERETQYF.

The rearrangement uses TRBV7-3 and TRBJ2-3; 11 nucleotides agree with TRBD2. The germline gives CDR1 SGHTA, CDR2 FQGTGA. The CDR3 runs to 18 residues. J was trimmed by 0 bases and V by 4 bases; bases with no gene match: 9. The CDR3 nucleotides are TGTGCCAGCAGCTCACTACCCCGGACTAGCGGGAGCACAGATACGCAGTATTTT. Translation gives CASSSLPRTSGSTDTQYF. Drawing the rest from reference TRBV7-3 and TRBJ2-3, the complete variable domain is GAGVSQTPSNKVTEKGKYVELRCDPISGHTALYWYRQSLGQGPEFLIYFQGTGAADDSGLPNDRFFAVRPEGSVSTLKIQRTERGDSAVYLCASSSLPRTSGSTDTQYFGPGTRLTVL.

The chain recombines TRBV28 with TRBJ1-2; D is unresolved. This CDR3 has 13 amino acids. The V gene lost 4 bases and the J gene lost 6 bases, with 12 bases spanning the gap. Germline V gives CDR1 MDHEN, CDR2 SYDVKM. In DNA form, the CDR3 reads TGTGCCAGCAGTTCCAGGCGACTACATGGCTACACCTTC. Translated, it gives CASSSRRLHGYTF.

The V gene is TRBV28, the J gene TRBJ1-5; D is ambiguous. The germline V and J ends were trimmed by 5 bases and 6 bases, with 17 bases remaining between them. The CDR3 is 15 residues long. The germline CDR1 and CDR2 sequences are MDHEN and SYDVKM. The CDR3 DNA sequence: TGTGCCAGCAGTGATAACCCTCTTTTACTTCAGCCCCAGCATTTT. Translated, it gives CASSDNPLLLQPQHF.

The chain joins TRBV7-2 to TRBJ1-2; 9 bases are shared with TRBD1. The CDR3 has 14 amino acids. The germline gives CDR1 SGHTA, CDR2 FQGNSA. V lost 5 bases and J lost 4; bases outside the gene matches: 5. In DNA, the CDR3 is TGTGCCAGCAGCGGGACAGGGTGGGCCTATGGCTACACCTTC. Encoded protein: CASSGTGWAYGYTF.

This sequence joins TRBV6-1 and TRBJ2-1; D might be TRBD1 (6 bases). The CDR3 consists of 15 residues. Trimming pared 2 bases from V and 4 bases from J, leaving 12 bases between. From germline, CDR1 is MNHNS and CDR2 SASEGT. For the CDR3, the DNA is TGTGCCAGCAGTGAACCGGGACAAGTGTACAATGAGCAGTTCTTC. Protein sequence: CASSEPGQVYNEQFF.

This clone appeared once. V is TRBV29-1 and J is TRBJ2-7; D is perhaps TRBD1 (5 bases). Trimming removed 0 bases from V and 13 bases from J, with 16 bases in between. The CDR3 sequence is 12 residues long. Germline lookup yields CDR1 SQVTM and CDR2 ANQGSEA. The CDR3 spells CSVEDPQQVVYF. The CDR3, as DNA: TGCAGCGTTGAAGATCCCCAACAGGTAGTTTACTTC.

The chain employs TRBV7-9 and TRBJ2-2; possibly TRBD2 for D (6 bases). Trimming removed 1 base at V and 3 bases at J, with 9 bases between. The V gene's germline CDR1 is SEHNR and CDR2 FQNEAQ (reference sequence). This CDR3 contains 15 residues. The chain's CDR3 is CASSLVGLHTGELFF. Written as DNA, the CDR3 is TGTGCCAGCAGCTTAGTGGGACTCCACACCGGGGAGCTGTTTTTT.

V usage is TRBV23-1 and J usage is TRBJ2-7; no reliable D call. TRBV23-1 is treated as an ORF (open reading frame) with a function not yet certain. The CDR3 runs to 14 residues. Trimming shortened V by 3 bases and J by 2 bases, and 11 bases separated the two germline ends. Written as DNA, the CDR3 is TGCGCCAGCAGTCAGAGGCGGTTCACCTACGAGCAGTACTTC. It translates to CASSQRRFTYEQYF.

This clone was detected a few times. The rearrangement uses TRBV5-4 and TRBJ2-4, with D unresolved. Looked up from germline, CDR1 is SGHNT and CDR2 is YYREEE (reference sequence). The germline V and J ends were trimmed by 0 bases and 1 base, with 8 bases remaining between them. The CDR3 length is 15 residues. CDR3 coding DNA: TGTGCCAGCAGCTTGGAGGGTCCGGCCAAAAACATTCAGTACTTC. This gives the protein CASSLEGPAKNIQYF. The variable domain in full, completed from reference TRBV5-4 and TRBJ2-4, reads ETGVTQSPTHLIKTRGQQVTLRCSSQSGHNTVSWYQQALGQGPQFIFQYYREEENGRGNFPPRFSGLQFPNYSSELNVNALELDDSALYLCASSLEGPAKNIQYFGAGTRLSVL.

V usage is TRBV7-8 and J usage is TRBJ2-1; no clear D. Between the trimmed V and J ends, which lost 5 bases and 1 base, there was a span of 6 bases. Germline assignment: CDR1 SGHVS and CDR2 FQNEAQ. The CDR3 runs 13 residues. The CDR3 DNA reads TGTGCCAGCAGCCCACGGTCCTACAATGAGCAGTTCTTC. It yields the protein CASSPRSYNEQFF.

This sequence joins TRBV10-3 and TRBJ2-5, with TRBD2 matching over 12 bases. Germline CDR1 and CDR2: ENHRY and SYGVKD. This CDR3 has 21 amino acids. J gave up 6 bases and V 0 bases, and 20 bases lay outside the gene matches. The chain's CDR3 is CAISESTGLAGFGRVGKTQYF. As DNA, the CDR3 is TGTGCCATCAGTGAGTCGACGGGACTAGCGGGCTTCGGTCGGGTTGGGAAGACCCAGTACTTC.

The CDR3 DNA is TGCGCCAGCACATCCTCCAGGGGCGCGGGCACCGGGGAGCTGTTTTTT. Its protein is CASTSSRGAGTGELFF. The gene calls are TRBV5-1 and TRBJ2-2; tentatively, D is TRBD1 (6 bases). The CDR3 length is 16 residues. Trimming shortened V by 6 bases and J by 4 bases, and 19 bases separated the two germline ends. The germline V gene has CDR1 SGHRS and CDR2 YFSETQ.

The chain employs TRBV30 and TRBJ1-3; 7 nucleotides line up with TRBD1. This CDR3 has 18 amino acids. V gave up 2 bases and J gave up 3 bases; unmatched junction bases: 16. In germline, CDR1 is GTSNPN, CDR2 SVGIG (reference sequence). DNA for the CDR3: TGTGCCTGGAGTCCTGCCCGTAGGAGGGGGCTGGATGGAAACACCATATATTTT. The encoded protein is CAWSPARRRGLDGNTIYF. Full variable domain (remainder filled in from reference TRBV30 and TRBJ1-3): SQTIHQWPATLVQPVGSPLSLECTVEGTSNPNLYWYRQAAGRGLQLLFYSVGIGQISSEVPQNLSASRPQDRQFILSSKKLLLSDSGFYLCAWSPARRRGLDGNTIYFGEGSWLTVV.

V gene TRBV6-1 combines with J gene TRBJ1-4; 9 bases line up with TRBD1. The length of the CDR3 is 14 residues. The germline V gene encodes CDR1 MNHNS and CDR2 SASEGT. V dropped 6 bases and J dropped 8; count of bases not matched to a gene: 7. The CDR3 is CASSGQGMREKLFF. The CDR3 DNA follows: TGTGCCAGCAGCGGACAGGGGATGCGGGAAAAACTGTTTTTT.

The V gene is TRBV6-5, the J gene TRBJ2-1; TRBD2 matches 12 bases. Germline loops: CDR1 MNHEY, CDR2 SVGAGI. The ends lost 6 bases at V and 13 bases at J; junction bases unmatched: 7. The CDR3 runs 13 residues. The CDR3 DNA follows: TGTGCCAGCAGCACTGGACTAGCGGGGAAACAGTTCTTC. It encodes CASSTGLAGKQFF.